The 27 T cell receptor beta chains below come from one sample, sequenced in a study of vaccination and CD4 T cells after COVID-19. Documented treatment: roughly 10-day PBMC culture with coronavirus spike peptide pools or control peptides (ViraFEST assay). Cultured CD4+ T cell DNA was sequenced using the Oncomine TCR Beta short-read assay. One entry per CDR3 protein, called by TCRdb with MiXCR from the PCR reads. Here the sample spans around 13,000 distinct CDR3 sequences, about 60% being singletons. For these TCRs, the target antigens are not known. The sample was CD4+ T cells from blood, cultured in vitro. These TCRs come from a human donor who had recovered from COVID-19.

The chain has TRBV4-2 and TRBJ2-5; a possible D gene is TRBD2 (6 bases). Germline CDR1 LGHNA, CDR2 YNFKEQ. The CDR3 runs 17 residues. V shed 5 bases and J shed 0 bases, with 19 bases lying between them. The CDR3 sequence: CASSEGPGGTYQETQYF. CDR3 nucleotides: TGTGCCAGCAGCGAAGGGCCAGGCGGGACGTACCAAGAGACCCAGTACTTC.

This clonotype showed up just once. The rearrangement joins TRBV12-3 or TRBV12-4 to TRBJ2-3; D unclear. V dropped 3 bases and J dropped 1 base, with 5 bases sitting between them. This CDR3 has 13 residues. For the CDR3, the DNA is TGTGCCAGCAGTTTCAGCGGCACAGATACGCAGTATTTT. This codes for CASSFSGTDTQYF.

The chain links TRBV7-3 to TRBJ2-3; D assignment may be TRBD1 or TRBD2 (6 bases each). The CDR3 contains 16 residues. V gave up 4 bases and J gave up 1 base, with 15 bases separating them. The germline CDR1 and CDR2 sequences are SGHTA and FQGTGA. CDR3 coding DNA: TGTGCCAGCAGCTCAAGGGGGGACACCCGCACAGATACGCAGTATTTT. It is translated as CASSSRGDTRTDTQYF. The full variable domain, its missing parts supplied by reference TRBV7-3 and TRBJ2-3, is GAGVSQTPSNKVTEKGKYVELRCDPISGHTALYWYRQSLGQGPEFLIYFQGTGAADDSGLPNDRFFAVRPEGSVSTLKIQRTERGDSAVYLCASSSRGDTRTDTQYFGPGTRLTVL.

The rearrangement joins TRBV6-1 to TRBJ1-2; D perhaps matches TRBD1 (6 bases). The CDR3 has 15 residues. Germline-derived CDR1 and CDR2 are MNHNS and SASEGT. Trimming shortened V by 8 bases and J by 10 bases, and 26 bases separated the two germline ends. In DNA form, the CDR3 reads TGTGCCAGCTCGGTTAGGGGGGGAGCCTGGAGCGACTACACCTTC. It encodes CASSVRGGAWSDYTF.

The chain couples TRBV20-1 to TRBJ2-7; D ambiguous. The CDR3 is 13 amino acids. Trimming pared 2 bases from V and 5 bases from J, leaving 13 bases between. The V gene's germline CDR1 is DFQATT and CDR2 SNEGSKA (reference sequence). CDR3 amino acids: CSARLSTLNEQYF. In DNA form, the CDR3 reads TGCAGTGCTAGACTATCGACCTTAAACGAGCAGTACTTC.

This chain connects TRBV7-2 to TRBJ2-4; possibly TRBD1 or TRBD2 for D (7 bases each). This CDR3 has 17 amino acids. CDR1 is SGHTA, CDR2 FQGNSA, per germline. Trimming pared 1 base from V and 6 bases from J, leaving 19 bases between. The CDR3 reads CASSLVSRAGGGNIQYF. CDR3 DNA sequence: TGTGCCAGCAGCTTAGTTTCTCGGGCAGGGGGGGGAAACATTCAGTACTTC.

This sequence joins TRBV20-1 and TRBJ2-1; 9 bases fit TRBD1. Germline V CDR1 and CDR2: DFQATT, SNEGSKA (reference sequence). The CDR3 loop spans 18 amino acids. V lost 0 bases and J lost 4; bases outside the gene matches: 13. The CDR3 sequence is CSARDPPYRGLVYNEQFF. For the CDR3, the DNA is TGCAGTGCTAGAGACCCCCCGTACAGGGGGCTCGTATACAATGAGCAGTTCTTC.

This rearrangement joins TRBV15 to TRBJ2-2, with unresolved D. This CDR3 comprises 15 residues. Germline loops: CDR1 LNHNV, CDR2 YYDKDF (reference sequence). Deletions cut 0 bases from V and 3 bases from J, with 8 bases between. CDR3 nucleotide sequence: TGTGCCACCAGCAGAGATGGGCTTTACACCGGGGAGCTGTTTTTT. It codes for CATSRDGLYTGELFF.

This chain connects TRBV24-1 to TRBJ2-1; no reliable D call. CDR1 and CDR2 (germline): KGHDR, SFDVKD. There are 13 residues in the CDR3. Trimming cost V 4 bases and J 9 bases, with 12 bases left between them. CDR3 bases: TGTGCCACCAGTGACGCGGACCTCCGTGAGCAGTTCTTC. Its protein product is CATSDADLREQFF.

This clonotype is deemed large. The V call is TRBV12-3 or TRBV12-4, the J call TRBJ2-5; no firm D call. The CDR3 has 12 amino acids. V gave up 2 bases and J gave up 3 bases, with 4 bases separating them. CDR3 sequence reads: CASSLSEETQYF. CDR3 in DNA: TGTGCCAGCAGTTTATCGGAAGAGACCCAGTACTTC.

There are a few counts of this clonotype. J is TRBJ2-3 and V is TRBV6-1; 11 bases map to TRBD1. Germline trimming cut 6 bases from V and 2 bases from J; bases unmatched to any gene: 4. This CDR3 spans 15 amino acids. The germline V gene has CDR1 MNHNS and CDR2 SASEGT. Here the CDR3 reads CASRPGQGATDTQYF. The CDR3 region has the DNA TGTGCCAGCAGACCCGGACAGGGGGCCACAGATACGCAGTATTTT.

The chain has TRBV6-5 and TRBJ2-2; 8 bases are a match to TRBD2. CDR1 is MNHEY, CDR2 SVGAGI, per germline. With V trimmed by 3 bases and J by 9 bases, 9 bases remained unmatched. The CDR3 loop spans 15 amino acids. The DNA of the CDR3 is TGTGCCAGCAGTTATAGTAGTAGCGGGATCCGGGAGCTGTTTTTT. It yields the protein CASSYSSSGIRELFF.

The rearrangement joins TRBV19 to TRBJ2-5; D remains unclear. The V and J ends lost 3 bases and 5 bases respectively, with 16 bases between them. The germline CDR1 and CDR2 sequences are LNHDA and SQIVND (reference sequence). The CDR3 sequence is 15 residues long. The DNA of the CDR3 is TGTGCCAGTAGTATGAGTAGTCAGTATATGGAGACCCAGTACTTC. Protein product: CASSMSSQYMETQYF.

This clonotype was seen only a few times. CDR3 sequence reads: CASSLARRGGYSPLHF. The CDR3 coding sequence is TGTGCCAGCAGCTTAGCGAGGCGGGGCGGGTATTCACCCCTCCACTTT. The chain is built from TRBV7-6 and TRBJ1-6, with TRBD1 as a possible D gene (5 bases). Trimming took 0 bases from V and 8 from J, leaving 14 bases between them. Per germline, CDR1 SGHVS and CDR2 FNYEAQ. CDR3 size: 16 residues. Looking up the rest from reference TRBV7-6 and TRBJ1-6 gives the full variable domain: GAGVSQSPRYKVTKRGQDVALRCDPISGHVSLYWYRQALGQGPEFLTYFNYEAQQDKSGLPNDRFSAERPEGSISTLTIQRTEQRDSAMYRCASSLARRGGYSPLHFGNGTRLTVT.

The chain combines TRBV4-1 with TRBJ1-1; D remains ambiguous. This CDR3 has 11 residues. Trimming removed 5 bases from V and 3 bases from J, with 4 bases in between. In germline, CDR1 is MGHRA, CDR2 YSYEKL. CDR3 sequence (DNA): TGCGCCAGCAGCAGGGACACTGAAGCTTTCTTT. This codes for CASSRDTEAFF.

The rearrangement uses TRBV28 and TRBJ2-4; no firm D call. Germline CDR1 and CDR2: MDHEN and SYDVKM. Deletions cut 5 bases from V and 0 bases from J, with 20 bases between. The length of the CDR3 is 18 residues. The CDR3 sequence: CASSPDVMRPLAKNIQYF. The CDR3 region has the DNA TGTGCCAGCAGTCCCGACGTCATGAGGCCGCTAGCCAAAAACATTCAGTACTTC.

The CDR3 region is CASSKVSKRRTEAFF. DNA of the CDR3: TGTGCCAGCAGCAAAGTGAGCAAGCGTCGCACTGAAGCTTTCTTT. The V gene is TRBV21-1, the J gene TRBJ1-1. TRBV21-1 is reported as a pseudogene. CDR3 length equals 15 residues.

J is TRBJ2-7 and V is TRBV2, with TRBD1 identical over 7 bases. Germline-derived CDR1 and CDR2 are SNHLY and FYNNEI. Trimming took 8 bases from V and 2 from J; bases not matched to a gene: 3. The CDR3 consists of 12 residues. The CDR3 DNA reads TGTGCCAGCCAGGGGGTGACCTACGAGCAGTACTTC. This translates into CASQGVTYEQYF.

A few counts support this clonotype. The chain uses TRBV19 and TRBJ2-7; TRBD1 aligns across 7 bases. Trimming removed 5 bases from V and 0 bases from J; junction bases left unmatched: 7. CDR1 and CDR2 (germline): LNHDA, SQIVND (reference sequence). The CDR3 sequence is 15 residues long. CDR3 coding DNA: TGTGCCAGTAGTCCAACGGGACAGAGCTCCTACGAGCAGTACTTC. Protein product: CASSPTGQSSYEQYF.

V usage is TRBV7-6 and J usage is TRBJ2-5, with TRBD2 identical over 9 bases. Trimming at V came to 1 base and at J to 8 bases, leaving 5 bases not matched to a gene. Per the germline V gene, CDR1 is SGHVS and CDR2 is FNYEAQ. This CDR3 spans 14 amino acids. CDR3 DNA sequence: TGTGCCAGCAGCTTAGGGACTAGCGCGAACACCCAGTACTTC. Protein sequence: CASSLGTSANTQYF.

This chain links TRBV4-3 with TRBJ2-7; TRBD1 aligns across 8 bases. The germline V gene encodes CDR1 LGHNA and CDR2 YSLEER. The CDR3 runs to 19 residues. Germline trimming cut 0 bases from V and 4 bases from J; bases unmatched to any gene: 17. CDR3 amino acids: CASSQELGRRTGLKYEQYF. The DNA for the CDR3 is TGCGCCAGCAGCCAAGAATTGGGGCGCCGGACAGGGCTCAAATACGAGCAGTACTTC.

V usage is TRBV7-9 and J usage is TRBJ1-2; 9 bases are shared with TRBD1. CDR1 SEHNR and CDR2 FQNEAQ come from the germline V gene (reference sequence). This CDR3 is 15 amino acids long. The junction had 15 bases not matched to a gene; V was cut back by 8 bases and J by 8 bases. CDR3 region: CASGAQLRDRVGYTF. CDR3 coding DNA: TGTGCCAGCGGAGCTCAACTCCGGGACAGGGTCGGCTACACCTTC.

A few counts support this clonotype. This rearrangement joins TRBV6-2 or TRBV6-3 to TRBJ2-7; D is unresolved. CDR1 and CDR2 from the germline V gene are MNHEY and SVGEGT. The V gene lost 0 bases and the J gene lost 3 bases, with 6 bases spanning the gap. The CDR3 has 13 amino acids. CDR3 sequence: CASSYSILYEQYF. The CDR3 DNA is TGTGCCAGCAGTTACTCGATACTCTACGAGCAGTACTTC.

The gene calls are TRBV7-9 and TRBJ2-2; weak D call: TRBD1 (6 bases). V was trimmed by 8 bases and J by 2 bases, leaving 15 bases between them. The CDR3 consists of 15 residues. Germline CDR1 and CDR2: SEHNR and FQNEAQ (reference sequence). The CDR3 here is CASWTATRNTGELFF. CDR3 coding DNA: TGTGCCAGCTGGACAGCGACAAGAAACACCGGGGAGCTGTTTTTT.

The chain is built from TRBV7-9 and TRBJ1-6, with D possibly matching TRBD1 (6 bases). The V end lost 4 bases, the J end lost 7 bases, and 11 bases lay between the germline ends. The length of the CDR3 is 14 residues. The germline V gene encodes CDR1 SEHNR and CDR2 FQNEAQ (reference sequence). In nucleotides, the CDR3 is TGTGCCAGCAGCTGGGACACCCAAAATTCACCCCTCCACTTT. Its translation: CASSWDTQNSPLHF. Looking up the rest from reference TRBV7-9 and TRBJ1-6 gives the full variable domain: DTGVSQNPRHKITKRGQNVTFRCDPISEHNRLYWYRQTLGQGPEFLTYFQNEAQLEKSRLLSDRFSAERPKGSFSTLEIQRTEQGDSAMYLCASSWDTQNSPLHFGNGTRLTVT.

The chain links TRBV19 to TRBJ1-2, with 10 positions matching TRBD1. V gave up 1 base and J gave up 8 bases; unmatched junction bases: 31. The CDR3 consists of 23 residues. Germline loops: CDR1 LNHDA, CDR2 SQIVND (reference sequence). CDR3 loop: CASSIVVEKEGTGARRRREGYTF. The CDR3 nucleotides are TGTGCCAGTAGTATAGTAGTTGAGAAGGAAGGGACAGGGGCACGCAGGCGGCGCGAAGGCTACACCTTC. Looking up the rest from reference TRBV19 and TRBJ1-2 gives the full variable domain: DGGITQSPKYLFRKEGQNVTLSCEQNLNHDAMYWYRQDPGQGLRLIYYSQIVNDFQKGDIAEGYSVSREKKESFPLTVTSAQKNPTAFYLCASSIVVEKEGTGARRRREGYTFGSGTRLTVV.

The chain combines TRBV2 with TRBJ1-6, with D uncertain. CDR1 SNHLY and CDR2 FYNNEI come from the germline V gene. Trimming shortened V by 3 bases and J by 7 bases, and 7 bases separated the two germline ends. The CDR3 loop spans 13 amino acids. Here the CDR3 DNA reads TGTGCCAGCAGTGAGGAGAGCAATTCACCCCTCCACTTT. Translating gives CASSEESNSPLHF.